The T cell receptor (beta chain) described here comes from a study of blood T cell repertoires in COVID-19. The overall study: Spain, Italy and the United States supplied samples that represented acute and convalescent COVID-19.

The CDR3 totals 15 residues. The germline CDR1 and CDR2 sequences are PRHDT and FYEKMQ (reference sequence). V lost 5 bases, J lost 1 base, and 6 bases stayed unmatched. In the original workflow: Estimated nucleated cell counts came from reference gene primer amplification. TCRdb's table, derived via immunoSEQ multiplex PCR, lists solely in-frame clones and lacks some. V and J calls and clone size are given by that table; D and trimming were obtained from the DNA. The sample shows under 150,000 clones, around 87% of them seen only once. Sequenced material: peripheral blood. The rearrangement links TRBV13 to TRBJ1-1, with TRBD1 matching over 8 bases. The sequence came from a middle-aged woman with acute or convalescent COVID-19. The CDR3 sequence is CASSPDRGANTEAFF. The CDR3 coding sequence is TGTGCCAGCAGCCCCGACAGGGGTGCGAACACTGAAGCTTTCTTT. The variable domain in full, completed from reference TRBV13 and TRBJ1-1, reads AAGVIQSPRHLIKEKRETATLKCYPIPRHDTVYWYQQGPGQDPQFLISFYEKMQSDKGSIPDRFSAQQFSDYHSELNMSSLELGDSALYFCASSPDRGANTEAFFGQGTRLTVV.